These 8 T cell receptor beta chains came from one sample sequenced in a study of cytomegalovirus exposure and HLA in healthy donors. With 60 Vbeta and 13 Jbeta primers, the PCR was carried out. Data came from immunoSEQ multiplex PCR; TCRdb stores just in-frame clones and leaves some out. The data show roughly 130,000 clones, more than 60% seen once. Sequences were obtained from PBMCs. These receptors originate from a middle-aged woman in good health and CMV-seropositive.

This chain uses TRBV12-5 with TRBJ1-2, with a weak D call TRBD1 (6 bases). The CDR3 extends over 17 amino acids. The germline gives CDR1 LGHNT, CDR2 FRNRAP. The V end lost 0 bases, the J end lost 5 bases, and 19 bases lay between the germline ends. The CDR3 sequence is CASGLVQSQGTGYGYTF. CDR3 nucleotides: TGTGCTAGTGGTTTGGTACAATCCCAGGGGACGGGTTATGGCTACACCTTC.

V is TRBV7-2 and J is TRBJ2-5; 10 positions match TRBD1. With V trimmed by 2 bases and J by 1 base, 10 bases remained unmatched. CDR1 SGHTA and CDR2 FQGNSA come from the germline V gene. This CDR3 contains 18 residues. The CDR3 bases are TGTGCCAGCAGCTTAAGTGGGACAGGGGCCCCGGGCCAAGAGACCCAGTACTTC. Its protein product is CASSLSGTGAPGQETQYF.

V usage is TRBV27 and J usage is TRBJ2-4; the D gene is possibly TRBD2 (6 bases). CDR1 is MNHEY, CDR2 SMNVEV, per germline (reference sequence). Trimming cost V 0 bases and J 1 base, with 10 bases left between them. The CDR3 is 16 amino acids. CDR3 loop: CASSLSGLEAKNIQYF. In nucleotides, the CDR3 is TGTGCCAGCAGTTTATCGGGACTCGAGGCCAAAAACATTCAGTACTTC.

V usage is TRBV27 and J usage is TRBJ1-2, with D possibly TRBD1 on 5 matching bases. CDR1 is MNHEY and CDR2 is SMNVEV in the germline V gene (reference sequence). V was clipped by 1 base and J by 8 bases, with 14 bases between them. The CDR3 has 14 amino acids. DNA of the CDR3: TGTGCCAGCAGTTTATTCACGGGGACTGGAGGCTACACCTTC. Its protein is CASSLFTGTGGYTF.

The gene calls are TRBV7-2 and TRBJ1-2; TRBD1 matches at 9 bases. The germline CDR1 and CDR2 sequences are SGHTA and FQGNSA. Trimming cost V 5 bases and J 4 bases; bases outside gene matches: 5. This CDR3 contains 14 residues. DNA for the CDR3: TGTGCCAGCAGCCTCGGGACAGGGTTCTATGGCTACACCTTC. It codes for CASSLGTGFYGYTF.

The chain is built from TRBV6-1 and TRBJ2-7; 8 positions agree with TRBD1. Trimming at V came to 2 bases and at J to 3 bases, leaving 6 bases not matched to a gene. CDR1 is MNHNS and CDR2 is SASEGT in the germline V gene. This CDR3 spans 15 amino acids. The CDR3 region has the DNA TGTGCCAGCAGTGAAATGGACAGGGCGAACTACGAGCAGTACTTC. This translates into CASSEMDRANYEQYF.

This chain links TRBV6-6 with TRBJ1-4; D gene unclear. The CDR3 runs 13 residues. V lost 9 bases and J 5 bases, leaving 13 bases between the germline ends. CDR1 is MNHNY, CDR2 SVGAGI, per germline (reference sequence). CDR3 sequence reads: CASCLTINEKLFF. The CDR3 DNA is TGTGCCAGTTGCCTGACTATAAATGAAAAACTGTTTTTT.

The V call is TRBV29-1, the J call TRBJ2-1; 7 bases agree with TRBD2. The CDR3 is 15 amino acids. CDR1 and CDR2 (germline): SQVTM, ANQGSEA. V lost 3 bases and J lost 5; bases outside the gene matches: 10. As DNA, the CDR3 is TGCAGCGTTGAGGGGGGACTACGCGTCGACAATGAGCAGTTCTTC. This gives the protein CSVEGGLRVDNEQFF.